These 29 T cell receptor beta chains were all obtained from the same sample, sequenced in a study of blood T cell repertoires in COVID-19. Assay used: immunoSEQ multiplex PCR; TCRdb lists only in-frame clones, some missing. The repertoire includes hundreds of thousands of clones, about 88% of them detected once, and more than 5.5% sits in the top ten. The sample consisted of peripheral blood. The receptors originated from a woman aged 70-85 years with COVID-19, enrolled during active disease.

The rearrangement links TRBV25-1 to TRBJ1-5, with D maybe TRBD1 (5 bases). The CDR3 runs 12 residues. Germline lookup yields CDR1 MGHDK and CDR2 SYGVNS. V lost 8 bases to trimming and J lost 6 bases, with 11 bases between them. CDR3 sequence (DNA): TGTGCCAGCCAACGCACAGGTCAGCCCCAGCATTTT. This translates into CASQRTGQPQHF.

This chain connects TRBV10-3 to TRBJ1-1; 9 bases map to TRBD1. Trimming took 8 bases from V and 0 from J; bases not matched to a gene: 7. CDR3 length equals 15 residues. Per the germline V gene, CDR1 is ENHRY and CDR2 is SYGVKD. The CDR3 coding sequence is TGTGCCATCCAACCGGGACAGGGCTTGAACACTGAAGCTTTCTTT. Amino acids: CAIQPGQGLNTEAFF.

CDR3 DNA sequence: TGTGCCAGTAGTATGGGGGCTAACACTGAAGCTTTCTTT. Protein: CASSMGANTEAFF. The gene calls are TRBV19 and TRBJ1-1; D is perhaps TRBD1 (6 bases). Germline values: CDR1 LNHDA, CDR2 SQIVND (reference sequence). The length of the CDR3 is 13 residues. V was pared by 3 bases and J by 2 bases, with 7 bases between.

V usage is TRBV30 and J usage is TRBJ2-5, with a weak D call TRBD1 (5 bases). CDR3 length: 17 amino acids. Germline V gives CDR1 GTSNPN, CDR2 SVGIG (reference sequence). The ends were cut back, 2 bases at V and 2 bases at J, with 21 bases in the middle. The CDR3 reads CAWSKGFGTRGQETQYF. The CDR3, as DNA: TGTGCCTGGAGTAAGGGGTTCGGAACTCGTGGTCAAGAGACCCAGTACTTC.

CDR3 nucleotide sequence: TGTGCCACCAGTGACCCGAAACTTTCGAACACCGGGGAGCTGTTTTTT. Protein sequence: CATSDPKLSNTGELFF. The chain links TRBV24-1 to TRBJ2-2, with D unclear. Trimming pared 4 bases from V and 0 bases from J, leaving 11 bases between. Germline V gene lookup returns CDR1 KGHDR and CDR2 SFDVKD. The CDR3 spans 16 residues.

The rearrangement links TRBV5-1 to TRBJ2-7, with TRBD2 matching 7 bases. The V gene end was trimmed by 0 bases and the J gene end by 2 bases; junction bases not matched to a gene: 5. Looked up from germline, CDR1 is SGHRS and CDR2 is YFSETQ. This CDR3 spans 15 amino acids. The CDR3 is CASSLAGRGAYEQYF. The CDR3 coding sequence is TGCGCCAGCAGCTTGGCGGGGAGGGGAGCCTACGAGCAGTACTTC.

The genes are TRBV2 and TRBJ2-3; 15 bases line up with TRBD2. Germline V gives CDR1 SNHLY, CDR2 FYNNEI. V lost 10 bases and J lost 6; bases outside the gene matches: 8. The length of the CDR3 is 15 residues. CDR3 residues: CAIAPGTSGGDTQYF. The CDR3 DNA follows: TGTGCCATCGCCCCCGGGACTAGCGGGGGGGATACGCAGTATTTT.

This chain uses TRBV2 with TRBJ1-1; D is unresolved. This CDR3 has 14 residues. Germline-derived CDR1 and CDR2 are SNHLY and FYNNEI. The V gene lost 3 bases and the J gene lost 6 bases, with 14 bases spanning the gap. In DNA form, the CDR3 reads TGTGCCAGCAGTGATATGGCGGTCCTCCCTGAAGCTTTCTTT. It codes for CASSDMAVLPEAFF.

DNA for the CDR3: TGTGCCAGCTCACGTCAGGGGGCTGGGACTGAAGCTTTCTTT. This sequence encodes CASSRQGAGTEAFF. This chain links TRBV18 with TRBJ1-1; 8 positions match TRBD1. CDR1 and CDR2 (germline): KGHSH, LQKENI. V lost 4 bases, J lost 5 bases, and 6 bases stayed unmatched. This CDR3 region has 14 residues.

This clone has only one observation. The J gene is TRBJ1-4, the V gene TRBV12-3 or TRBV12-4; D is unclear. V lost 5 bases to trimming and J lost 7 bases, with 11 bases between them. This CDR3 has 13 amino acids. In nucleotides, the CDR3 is TGTGCCAGCAGTCCCCGCGTGAGTGAAAAACTGTTTTTT. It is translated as CASSPRVSEKLFF.

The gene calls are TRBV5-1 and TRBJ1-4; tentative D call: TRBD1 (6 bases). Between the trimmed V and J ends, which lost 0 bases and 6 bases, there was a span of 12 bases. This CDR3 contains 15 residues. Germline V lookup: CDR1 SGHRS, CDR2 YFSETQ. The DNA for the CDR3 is TGCGCCAGCAGCTTGGGGACAGTTACTCATGAAAAACTGTTTTTT. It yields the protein CASSLGTVTHEKLFF. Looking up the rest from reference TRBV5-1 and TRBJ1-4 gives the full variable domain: KAGVTQTPRYLIKTRGQQVTLSCSPISGHRSVSWYQQTPGQGLQFLFEYFSETQRNKGNFPGRFSGRQFSNSRSEMNVSTLELGDSALYLCASSLGTVTHEKLFFGSGTQLSVL.

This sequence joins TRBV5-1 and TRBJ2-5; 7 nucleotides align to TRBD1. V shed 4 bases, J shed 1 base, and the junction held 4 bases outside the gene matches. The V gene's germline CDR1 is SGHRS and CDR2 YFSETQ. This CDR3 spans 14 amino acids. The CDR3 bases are TGCGCCAGCAGCCCTGACAGGGTCCAAGAGACCCAGTACTTC. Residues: CASSPDRVQETQYF.

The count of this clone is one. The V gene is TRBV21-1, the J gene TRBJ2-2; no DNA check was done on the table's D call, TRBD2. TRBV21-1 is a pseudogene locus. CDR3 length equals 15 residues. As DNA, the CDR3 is TGTGCCAGCAGCAAAGTCGGTAGCTACACCGGGGAGCTGTTTTTT. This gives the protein CASSKVGSYTGELFF.

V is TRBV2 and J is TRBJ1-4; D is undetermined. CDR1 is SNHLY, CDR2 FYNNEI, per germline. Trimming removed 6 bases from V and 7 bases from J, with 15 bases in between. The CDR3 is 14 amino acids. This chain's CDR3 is CASRDDKQAEKLFF. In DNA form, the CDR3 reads TGTGCCAGCAGGGATGATAAGCAGGCTGAAAAACTGTTTTTT.

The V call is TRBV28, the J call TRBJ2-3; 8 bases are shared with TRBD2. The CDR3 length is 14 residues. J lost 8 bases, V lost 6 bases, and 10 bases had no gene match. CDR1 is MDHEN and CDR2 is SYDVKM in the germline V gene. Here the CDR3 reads CASSPVGLGFTQYF. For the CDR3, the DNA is TGTGCCAGCAGCCCCGTGGGACTAGGCTTTACGCAGTATTTT.

The CDR3 nucleotides read TGTGCCACCAGTGATCAAAGGGGGGGAAAAACCTACAATGAGCAGTTCTTC. It translates to CATSDQRGGKTYNEQFF. The gene calls are TRBV24-1 and TRBJ2-1, with D perhaps matching TRBD2 (7 bases). V lost 3 bases to trimming and J lost 2 bases, with 16 bases between them. Germline assignment: CDR1 KGHDR and CDR2 SFDVKD. CDR3 length: 17 amino acids.

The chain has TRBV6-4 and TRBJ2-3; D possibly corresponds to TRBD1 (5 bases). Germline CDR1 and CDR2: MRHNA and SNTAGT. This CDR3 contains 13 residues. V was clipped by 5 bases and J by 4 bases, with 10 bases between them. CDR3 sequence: CASSRGLADTQYF. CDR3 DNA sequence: TGTGCCAGCAGTAGGGGATTGGCAGATACGCAGTATTTT.

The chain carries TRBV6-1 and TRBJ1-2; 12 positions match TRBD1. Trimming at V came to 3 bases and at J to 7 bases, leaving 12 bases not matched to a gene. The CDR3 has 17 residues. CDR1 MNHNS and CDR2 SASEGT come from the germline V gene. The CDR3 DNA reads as TGTGCCAGCAGTGACCGGGACAGGGGGCGGCTTTTGGGTGGCTACACCTTC. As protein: CASSDRDRGRLLGGYTF.

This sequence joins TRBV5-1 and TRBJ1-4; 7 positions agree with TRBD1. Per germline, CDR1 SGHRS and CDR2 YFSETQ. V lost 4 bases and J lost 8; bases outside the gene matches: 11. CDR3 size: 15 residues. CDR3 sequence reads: CASSPLEGAGEKLFF. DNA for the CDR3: TGCGCCAGCAGCCCCCTCGAGGGGGCAGGGGAAAAACTGTTTTTT.

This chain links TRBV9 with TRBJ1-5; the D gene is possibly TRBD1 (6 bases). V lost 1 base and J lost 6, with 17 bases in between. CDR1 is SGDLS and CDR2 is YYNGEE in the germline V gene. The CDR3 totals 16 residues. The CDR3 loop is CASSVRAGEISQPQHF. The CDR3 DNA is TGTGCCAGCAGCGTAAGGGCAGGGGAAATAAGTCAGCCCCAGCATTTT.

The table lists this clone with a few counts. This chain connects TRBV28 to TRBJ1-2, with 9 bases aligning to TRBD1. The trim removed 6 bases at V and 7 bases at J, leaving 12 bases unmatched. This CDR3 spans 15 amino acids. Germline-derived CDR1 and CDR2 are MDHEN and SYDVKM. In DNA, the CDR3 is TGTGCCAGCAGCCAAAATCACCGGGACAGGGCTGGCTACACCTTC. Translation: CASSQNHRDRAGYTF.

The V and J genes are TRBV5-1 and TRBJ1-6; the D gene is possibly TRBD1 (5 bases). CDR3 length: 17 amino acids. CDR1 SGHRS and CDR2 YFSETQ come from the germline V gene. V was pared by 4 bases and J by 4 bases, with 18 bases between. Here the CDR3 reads CASSVGGERYYNSPLHF. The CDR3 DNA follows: TGCGCCAGCAGCGTTGGGGGGGAGCGATATTATAATTCACCCCTCCACTTT.

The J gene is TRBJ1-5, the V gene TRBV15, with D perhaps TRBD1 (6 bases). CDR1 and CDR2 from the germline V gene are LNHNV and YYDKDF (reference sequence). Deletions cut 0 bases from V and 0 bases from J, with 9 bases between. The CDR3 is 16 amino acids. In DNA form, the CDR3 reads TGTGCCACCAGCAGAGATAAGGACAGTAGCAATCAGCCCCAGCATTTT. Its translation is CATSRDKDSSNQPQHF.

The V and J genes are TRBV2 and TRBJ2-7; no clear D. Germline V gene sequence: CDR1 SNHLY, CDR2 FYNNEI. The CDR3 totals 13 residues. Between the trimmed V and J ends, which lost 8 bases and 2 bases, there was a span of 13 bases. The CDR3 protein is CASASYVTYEQYF. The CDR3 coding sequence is TGTGCCAGCGCCAGTTACGTTACCTACGAGCAGTACTTC. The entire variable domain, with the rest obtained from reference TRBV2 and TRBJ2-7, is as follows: EPEVTQTPSHQVTQMGQEVILRCVPISNHLYFYWYRQILGQKVEFLVSFYNNEISEKSEIFDDQFSVERPDGSNFTLKIRSTKLEDSAMYFCASASYVTYEQYFGPGTRLTVT.

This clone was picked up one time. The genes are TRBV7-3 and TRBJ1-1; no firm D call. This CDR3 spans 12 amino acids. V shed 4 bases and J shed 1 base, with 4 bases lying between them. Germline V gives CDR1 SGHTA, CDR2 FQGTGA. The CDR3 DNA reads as TGTGCCAGCAGCTCCTCGAACACTGAAGCTTTCTTT. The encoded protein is CASSSSNTEAFF.

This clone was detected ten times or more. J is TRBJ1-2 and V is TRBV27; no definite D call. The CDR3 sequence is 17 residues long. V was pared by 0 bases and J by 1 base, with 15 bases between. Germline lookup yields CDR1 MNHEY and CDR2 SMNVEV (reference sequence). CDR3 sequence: CASSLSLRTAFNYGYTF. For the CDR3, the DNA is TGTGCCAGCAGTTTATCGTTAAGAACAGCCTTTAACTATGGCTACACCTTC.

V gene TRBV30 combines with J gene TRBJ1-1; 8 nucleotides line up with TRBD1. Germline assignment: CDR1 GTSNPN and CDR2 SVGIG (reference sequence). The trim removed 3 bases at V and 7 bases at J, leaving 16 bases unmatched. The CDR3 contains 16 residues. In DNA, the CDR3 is TGTGCCTGGAGCTCCGGACAGGGAAGTGCTTCTGGTGAAGCTTTCTTT. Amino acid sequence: CAWSSGQGSASGEAFF.

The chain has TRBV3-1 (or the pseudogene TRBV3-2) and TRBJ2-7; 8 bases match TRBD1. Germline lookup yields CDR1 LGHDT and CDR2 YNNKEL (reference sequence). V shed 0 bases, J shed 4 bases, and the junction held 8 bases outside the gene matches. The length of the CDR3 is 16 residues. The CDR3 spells CASSQDTLDRAYEQYF. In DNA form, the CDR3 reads TGTGCCAGCAGCCAAGATACCTTGGACAGGGCGTACGAGCAGTACTTC.

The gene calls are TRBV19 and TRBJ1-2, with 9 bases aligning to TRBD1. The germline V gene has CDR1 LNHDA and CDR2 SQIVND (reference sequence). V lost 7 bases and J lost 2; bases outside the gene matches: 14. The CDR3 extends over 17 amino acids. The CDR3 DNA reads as TGTGCCAGTATTCGAAAGGGACAGGGCCCTACCAACTATGGCTACACCTTC. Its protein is CASIRKGQGPTNYGYTF.